A single sample is the source of the 13 T cell receptor beta chains below, sequenced in a study of identical twins. TCRdb recomputed calls from the 5' RACE reads with MiXCR, one row per CDR3 protein. The sample carries about 240,000 distinct CDR3 sequences, about 13% recorded once. Separately, the same data were catalogued under a study of yellow fever vaccine responses in identical twins.

Input material: memory (CD45RO+) T cells sorted from blood. The origin of the receptors is a woman in her late teens or twenties in good health.

This clonotype appeared many times. The chain is built from TRBV5-1 and TRBJ1-2; 11 positions match TRBD1. The CDR3 extends over 14 amino acids. J gave up 3 bases and V 4 bases, and 2 bases lay outside the gene matches. Germline-derived CDR1 and CDR2 are SGHRS and YFSETQ. The CDR3 region has the DNA TGCGCCAGCAGCCCGGGACAGGGGGACTATGGCTACACCTTC. Its translation is CASSPGQGDYGYTF.

This clonotype occurred a few times. The chain recombines TRBV7-9 with TRBJ1-3; 7 bases agree with TRBD1. This CDR3 comprises 15 residues. Germline trimming cut 5 bases from V and 3 bases from J; bases unmatched to any gene: 7. Germline values: CDR1 SEHNR, CDR2 FQNEAQ (reference sequence). The CDR3: CASSPGQASGNTIYF. In DNA, the CDR3 is TGTGCCAGCAGCCCAGGACAGGCTAGTGGAAACACCATATATTTT.

This clonotype was seen more than once but under ten times. J is TRBJ2-5 and V is TRBV12-5, with no clear D. Deletions cut 4 bases from V and 5 bases from J, with 20 bases between. CDR1 and CDR2 from the germline V gene are LGHNT and FRNRAP. This CDR3 has 16 residues. The CDR3 region has the DNA TGTGCTAGTGGTTCCCCCGGCGGCGGTCTATCCGAGACCCAGTACTTC. This encodes CASGSPGGGLSETQYF.

There are many counts of this clonotype. The rearrangement links TRBV10-1 to TRBJ2-1, with TRBD2 matching 10 bases. This CDR3 has 15 residues. Germline V gene lookup returns CDR1 WNHNN and CDR2 SYGVQD (reference sequence). V lost 0 bases to trimming and J lost 7 bases; unmatched junction nucleotides: 3. CDR3 nucleotides: TGCGCCAGCAGTGAGTCTCTAGCGGGAGTAAATGAGCAGTTCTTC. Protein: CASSESLAGVNEQFF.

This clonotype has more than one count but fewer than ten. The rearrangement joins TRBV6-5 to TRBJ2-2; D uncertain. The CDR3 spans 15 residues. Germline CDR1 MNHEY, CDR2 SVGAGI. V gave up 0 bases and J gave up 5 bases, with 10 bases separating them. In DNA, the CDR3 is TGTGCCAGCAGTTACTCGGTCCAAGTTACCGGGGAGCTGTTTTTT. It yields the protein CASSYSVQVTGELFF.

This clonotype was counted a few times. This chain uses TRBV12-3 or TRBV12-4 with TRBJ1-2; the D is unclear. Between the trimmed V and J ends, which lost 3 bases and 0 bases, there was a span of 11 bases. This CDR3 comprises 15 residues. CDR3 in DNA: TGTGCCAGCAGTTTGGACGACGCTTCTAACTATGGCTACACCTTC. Its translation: CASSLDDASNYGYTF.

Many counts were recorded for this clonotype. The chain couples TRBV7-2 to TRBJ2-3, with 11 bases matching TRBD2. CDR1 is SGHTA and CDR2 is FQGNSA in the germline V gene. CDR3 length equals 18 residues. V shed 5 bases and J 0 bases; nucleotides not matched to a gene: 10. The CDR3 here is CASSLRASGGMSTDTQYF. Here the CDR3 DNA reads TGTGCCAGCAGCCTTAGGGCTAGCGGGGGGATGAGCACAGATACGCAGTATTTT.

The V and J genes are TRBV6-5 and TRBJ2-4; either TRBD1 or TRBD2 may supply D (5 bases each). Germline V lookup: CDR1 MNHEY, CDR2 SVGAGI. Trimming shortened V by 0 bases and J by 3 bases, and 12 bases separated the two germline ends. The length of the CDR3 is 16 residues. CDR3 protein: CASSYSWDGGKNIQYF. CDR3 bases: TGTGCCAGCAGTTACTCATGGGATGGGGGCAAAAACATTCAGTACTTC.

CDR3 residues: CASSVSTEGHIPYEQYF. The CDR3 nucleotides are TGTGCCAGCAGCGTCTCCACAGAGGGCCATATTCCTTACGAGCAGTACTTC. This rearrangement joins TRBV13 to TRBJ2-7; maybe TRBD2 (5 bases). V was clipped by 5 bases and J by 4 bases, with 24 bases between them. Germline lookup yields CDR1 PRHDT and CDR2 FYEKMQ (reference sequence). The CDR3 runs 17 residues.

This chain links TRBV29-1 with TRBJ1-5, with D possibly being TRBD1 (6 bases). Germline CDR1 and CDR2: SQVTM and ANQGSEA. The CDR3 is made up of 17 amino acids. V dropped 2 bases and J dropped 4 bases, with 21 bases sitting between them. In DNA form, the CDR3 reads TGCAGCGTTGAAAGAGGCCTGTTAGACAGGCCAAATCAGCCCCAGCATTTT. Its translation: CSVERGLLDRPNQPQHF.

This clonotype has ten or more counts. The chain carries TRBV5-1 and TRBJ2-1; D possibly corresponds to TRBD2 (5 bases). Germline loops: CDR1 SGHRS, CDR2 YFSETQ. This CDR3 is 12 amino acids long. V gave up 0 bases and J gave up 8 bases, with 6 bases separating them. The CDR3 is CASSLVDYEQFF. The CDR3 coding sequence is TGCGCCAGCAGCTTGGTGGACTATGAGCAGTTCTTC.

This chain links TRBV5-1 with TRBJ2-5; no firm D call. This CDR3 has 14 amino acids. V was cut by 4 bases and J by 2 bases, with 12 bases left in between. CDR1 and CDR2 from the germline V gene are SGHRS and YFSETQ. This chain's CDR3 is CASSPTPQQETQYF. The DNA for the CDR3 is TGCGCCAGCAGCCCCACCCCACAGCAAGAGACCCAGTACTTC.

This clonotype came up many times. The rearrangement uses TRBV7-6 and TRBJ2-1; 10 nucleotides line up with TRBD2. With V trimmed by 2 bases and J by 7 bases, 8 bases remained unmatched. The CDR3 sequence is 16 residues long. Germline CDR1 reads SGHVS; CDR2 reads FNYEAQ. The CDR3 loop reads CASSLLASGRINEQFF. As DNA, the CDR3 is TGTGCCAGCAGCTTATTGGCTAGCGGGAGAATAAATGAGCAGTTCTTC.